These 23 T cell receptor beta chains were all obtained from the same sample, sequenced in a study of spatial heterogeneity in lung cancer. From the 5' RACE reads, TCRdb called clonotypes with MiXCR, one entry per CDR3 protein. The sample gives 25,000 or so distinct CDR3 sequences, 4.7% of which show up once; around 5.5% is in the top ten. Documented time point: sample taken at primary tumor resection. From tumor, nontumor lung or frozen PBMC, whole RNA was taken unsorted for sequencing. The sequences come from PBMCs, collected at surgery. The receptors were sampled from a male donor with early-stage non-small cell lung cancer.

This clonotype was observed at least ten times. The gene calls are TRBV12-3 or TRBV12-4 and TRBJ2-1; TRBD2 matches 7 bases. The CDR3 is made up of 15 amino acids. V was clipped by 2 bases and J by 6 bases; unmatched bases: 7. CDR3: CASSLQRGTSNEQFF. As DNA, the CDR3 is TGTGCCAGCAGTTTACAGCGGGGTACGTCCAATGAGCAGTTCTTC.

This clonotype showed up many times. This chain links TRBV6-5 with TRBJ2-5; no definite D call. This CDR3 is 12 amino acids long. Germline CDR1 reads MNHEY; CDR2 reads SVGAGI. V lost 0 bases and J lost 5, with 4 bases in between. CDR3 nucleotides: TGTGCCAGCAGTTACTCGGGCGAGACCCAGTACTTC. Translation: CASSYSGETQYF.

In this sample, this clonotype is medium-sized (0.01 to 0.1%). V usage is TRBV20-1 and J usage is TRBJ2-7; 8 positions match TRBD1. The CDR3 length is 15 residues. V was pared by 2 bases and J by 3 bases, with 9 bases of the junction left unmatched. Germline assignment: CDR1 DFQATT and CDR2 SNEGSKA (reference sequence). DNA for the CDR3: TGCAGTGCTAGATTCTCCGGGACAGGCAACTACGAGCAGTACTTC. Translating gives CSARFSGTGNYEQYF.

This clonotype showed up many times. The CDR3: CASSHGGYEQYF. The CDR3 coding sequence is TGTGCCAGCAGCCACGGCGGGTACGAGCAGTACTTC. V and J are TRBV6-5 and TRBJ2-7; D may be TRBD2 (5 bases). The V end lost 6 bases, the J end lost 4 bases, and 10 bases lay between the germline ends. The CDR3 consists of 12 residues. CDR1 is MNHEY and CDR2 is SVGAGI in the germline V gene.

This clonotype was counted only a few times. This chain links TRBV7-2 with TRBJ2-7; perhaps D is TRBD1 or TRBD2 (5 bases each). The V and J ends lost 3 bases and 4 bases respectively, with 19 bases between them. The CDR3 length is 16 residues. In germline, CDR1 is SGHTA, CDR2 FQGNSA. The CDR3, as DNA: TGTGCCAGCAGCTTTGGGCCGGGGCAGCCCGGTTACGAGCAGTACTTC. It codes for CASSFGPGQPGYEQYF.

V is TRBV28 and J is TRBJ2-7, with D maybe TRBD1 (6 bases). The CDR3 consists of 14 residues. The V gene's germline CDR1 is MDHEN and CDR2 SYDVKM. V was clipped by 3 bases and J by 6 bases, with 15 bases between them. The CDR3 is CASSFNRALGEQYF. CDR3 nucleotide sequence: TGTGCCAGCAGTTTCAACAGGGCTTTAGGCGAGCAGTACTTC.

There are many counts of this clonotype. The J gene is TRBJ2-5, the V gene TRBV7-8; D not resolved. V lost 5 bases, J lost 0 bases, and 10 bases lay in between. This CDR3 comprises 14 residues. Per the germline V gene, CDR1 is SGHVS and CDR2 is FQNEAQ. DNA for the CDR3: TGTGCCAGCAGCCTCCCCGGAAACCAAGAGACCCAGTACTTC. This encodes CASSLPGNQETQYF.

This clonotype occurred many times. The J gene is TRBJ2-7, the V gene TRBV28; D unresolved. Trimming stripped 5 bases from V and 5 bases from J, with 16 bases between. This CDR3 contains 14 residues. In germline, CDR1 is MDHEN, CDR2 SYDVKM. The CDR3 loop reads CASSVLKGIHEQYF. CDR3 nucleotide sequence: TGTGCCAGCAGTGTTCTGAAGGGAATTCACGAGCAGTACTTC.

This clonotype is a singleton in its sample. This could be a read error, since a much larger clone is one nucleotide away. The conserved closing phenylalanine or tryptophan is absent in this CDR3, likely reflecting a read error. The genes are TRBV4-3 and TRBJ1-2; tentative D call: TRBD1 (5 bases). Germline V gene sequence: CDR1 LGHNA, CDR2 YSLEER. The CDR3 runs 14 residues. Deletions cut 0 bases from V and 5 bases from J, with 10 bases between. The CDR3, as DNA: TGCGCCAGCAGCCAAGAGCGGGGGGGTTATGGCTACACCCTC. Amino acids: CASSQERGGYGYTL.

In its sample, this clonotype was seen many times. A read error may account for a junction end that differs from germline. This chain uses TRBV28 with TRBJ2-5; no clear D gene. Germline V gene sequence: CDR1 MDHEN, CDR2 SYDVKM. There are 14 residues in the CDR3. The CDR3 DNA reads TGTGCCAGCAGTCCAAACCTCTACCACGAGACCCAGTACTTC. The encoded protein is CASSPNLYHETQYF.

At least ten counts were recorded for this clonotype. CDR3 DNA: TGCAGTGCTAGAGCGACAGGGGTCGATCAGCCCCAGCATTTT. Residues: CSARATGVDQPQHF. The chain couples TRBV20-1 to TRBJ1-5, with 8 positions matching TRBD1. The CDR3 has 14 amino acids. The V gene's germline CDR1 is DFQATT and CDR2 SNEGSKA (reference sequence). J lost 5 bases, V lost 1 base, and 4 bases had no gene match.

This clonotype showed up many times. V and J are TRBV6-1 and TRBJ1-1; a possible D gene is TRBD1 (5 bases). Trimming left V 2 bases short and J 5 bases short, with 18 bases between. The CDR3 sequence is 16 residues long. Germline CDR1 is MNHNS and CDR2 is SASEGT. The DNA for the CDR3 is TGTGCCAGCAGTGAACCCGGGGGTCCGGGTGGGACTGAAGCTTTCTTT. Residues: CASSEPGGPGGTEAFF.

The table lists this clonotype with many counts. This chain joins TRBV6-1 and TRBJ1-1, with a possible D match to TRBD1 (5 bases). CDR1 and CDR2 from the germline V gene are MNHNS and SASEGT. V was trimmed by 5 bases and J by 7 bases, leaving 11 bases between them. This CDR3 contains 12 residues. CDR3 loop: CASSSEGLEAFF. The DNA of the CDR3 is TGTGCCAGCAGTTCCGAGGGGCTTGAAGCTTTCTTT.

Ten or more counts support this clonotype. The chain is built from TRBV11-2 and TRBJ2-1; 9 positions match TRBD2. Trimming cost V 6 bases and J 11 bases; bases outside gene matches: 14. CDR1 SGHAT and CDR2 FQNNGV come from the germline V gene. This CDR3 is built from 15 residues. The CDR3, as DNA: TGTGCCAGCAGTCCAGAGAGGCTAGCGGGGCGAAAGCAGTTCTTC. This encodes CASSPERLAGRKQFF.

This clonotype was detected ten times or more. This chain links TRBV29-1 with TRBJ2-3; 7 nucleotides line up with TRBD2. Trimming at V came to 3 bases and at J to 3 bases, leaving 9 bases not matched to a gene. Germline CDR1 SQVTM, CDR2 ANQGSEA. The CDR3 is made up of 15 amino acids. This chain's CDR3 is CSVESPSGLTDTQYF. DNA for the CDR3: TGCAGCGTTGAGAGCCCTAGCGGTCTTACAGATACGCAGTATTTT.

The table lists this clonotype with many counts. The chain is built from TRBV7-2 and TRBJ1-4; D perhaps matches TRBD1 (5 bases). The CDR3 extends over 15 amino acids. Germline V gene data show CDR1 as SGHTA and CDR2 as FQGNSA. Between the trimmed V and J ends, which lost 4 bases and 2 bases, there was a span of 11 bases. CDR3 sequence: CASSSQGRTNEKLFF. CDR3 DNA sequence: TGTGCCAGCAGCTCTCAGGGACGGACTAATGAAAAACTGTTTTTT.

The chain combines TRBV3-1 with TRBJ1-4; unclear D gene. Germline V gene lookup returns CDR1 LGHDT and CDR2 YNNKEL (reference sequence). The CDR3 has 14 residues. V was cut by 4 bases and J by 3 bases, with 9 bases left in between. CDR3 in amino acids: CASSPSEANEKLFF. The CDR3 DNA reads as TGTGCCAGCAGCCCTAGTGAGGCTAATGAAAAACTGTTTTTT.

This clonotype was picked up many times. The chain links TRBV24-1 to TRBJ2-1, with 9 nucleotides matching TRBD1. Trimming at V came to 9 bases and at J to 7 bases, leaving 3 bases not matched to a gene. This CDR3 contains 12 residues. Germline V gene lookup returns CDR1 KGHDR and CDR2 SFDVKD. The CDR3 coding sequence is TGTGCCACCGGACAGGGGAGTAATGAGCAGTTCTTC. This codes for CATGQGSNEQFF.

This clonotype was counted at least ten times. The chain joins TRBV1 to TRBJ2-1; TRBD2 is taken as the D call from the table, unchecked against the DNA. TRBV1 is a pseudogene locus. This CDR3 has 20 residues. The chain's CDR3 is CTSSHLGLAGGPGSYNEQFF. The CDR3 bases are TGCACCAGCAGCCATCTCGGACTAGCGGGAGGGCCCGGGTCCTACAATGAGCAGTTCTTC.

This clonotype was observed many times. The gene calls are TRBV5-6 and TRBJ1-5; D gene unclear. The CDR3 loop spans 15 amino acids. The V end lost 0 bases, the J end lost 4 bases, and 11 bases lay between the germline ends. Germline CDR1 reads SGHDT; CDR2 reads YYEEEE. The chain's CDR3 is CASSLEGVGNQPQHF. CDR3 in DNA: TGTGCCAGCAGCTTGGAGGGAGTTGGTAATCAGCCCCAGCATTTT. Full variable domain (outside the CDR3, taken from reference TRBV5-6 and TRBJ1-5): DAGVTQSPTHLIKTRGQQVTLRCSPKSGHDTVSWYQQALGQGPQFIFQYYEEEERQRGNFPDRFSGHQFPNYSSELNVNALLLGDSALYLCASSLEGVGNQPQHFGDGTRLSIL.

Ten or more counts support this clonotype. V usage is TRBV12-3 or TRBV12-4 and J usage is TRBJ1-5; a weak D match, TRBD1 (5 bases). This CDR3 is 14 amino acids long. The V and J ends lost 3 bases and 0 bases respectively, with 6 bases between them. This CDR3 is CASSFQGSNQPQHF. In DNA, the CDR3 is TGTGCCAGCAGTTTTCAGGGTAGCAATCAGCCCCAGCATTTT.

By sample share, this clonotype is medium-sized (0.01 to 0.1%). This rearrangement joins TRBV12-3 or TRBV12-4 to TRBJ1-5; maybe TRBD1 (6 bases). There are 14 residues in the CDR3. The V and J ends lost 8 bases and 1 base respectively, with 12 bases between them. Written as DNA, the CDR3 is TGTGCCAGCCGGAGGGGGTTAAGCAATCAGCCCCAGCATTTT. Residues: CASRRGLSNQPQHF.

The sample holds many counts of this clonotype. The CDR3 region has the DNA TGTGCCACCAGCGGGGGGTGGGGCACAGATACGCAGTATTTT. Encoded protein: CATSGGWGTDTQYF. This chain uses TRBV15 with TRBJ2-3, with D tentatively TRBD2 (6 bases). Germline lookup yields CDR1 LNHNV and CDR2 YYDKDF (reference sequence). Trimming removed 5 bases at V and 1 base at J, with 10 bases between. This CDR3 contains 14 residues.